One sample yielded the 19 T cell receptor beta chains listed below, sequenced in a study of T cell changes during pregnancy in multiple sclerosis. The assay was immunoSEQ multiplex PCR, and TCRdb's table has in-frame clones only and misses some. Of about 64,000 clones listed, roughly 91% are singletons. Sequences were derived from peripheral blood, sampled in the second trimester of pregnancy. All receptors come from a female donor in good health, enrolled as a control in a pregnancy study.

The V call is TRBV5-5, the J call TRBJ2-1; 7 positions match TRBD1. The V segment lost 4 bases and the J segment 0 bases; nucleotides outside the gene matches: 4. The germline V gene encodes CDR1 SGHKS and CDR2 YYEKEE (reference sequence). The CDR3 has 15 amino acids. Here the CDR3 DNA reads TGTGCCAGCAGCCGTGACAGGGTCTCCTACAATGAGCAGTTCTTC. It yields the protein CASSRDRVSYNEQFF. The full variable domain, its missing parts supplied by reference TRBV5-5 and TRBJ2-1, is DAGVTQSPTHLIKTRGQQVTLRCSPISGHKSVSWYQQVLGQGPQFIFQYYEKEERGRGNFPDRFSARQFPNYSSELNVNALLLGDSALYLCASSRDRVSYNEQFFGPGTRLTVL.

The chain is built from TRBV5-1 and TRBJ2-3; TRBD2 is a possible D gene (5 bases). The germline gives CDR1 SGHRS, CDR2 YFSETQ. CDR3 length: 13 residues. V dropped 3 bases and J dropped 3 bases, with 8 bases sitting between them. CDR3 sequence (DNA): TGCGCCAGCAGCTCCGGACTTACAGATACGCAGTATTTT. Translated: CASSSGLTDTQYF.

The V and J genes are TRBV19 and TRBJ1-4, with 7 bases identical to TRBD1. The V and J ends lost 9 bases and 3 bases, in that order; junction bases with no gene match: 10. This CDR3 has 15 residues. CDR1 and CDR2 (germline): LNHDA, SQIVND (reference sequence). CDR3 sequence: CASLQGTPANEKLFF. The CDR3 DNA follows: TGTGCCAGCCTACAGGGGACCCCAGCTAATGAAAAACTGTTTTTT.

The CDR3 DNA reads TGTGCCAGCTCACCAGGGCTGAACACTGAAGCTTTCTTT. Its protein product is CASSPGLNTEAFF. This sequence joins TRBV18 and TRBJ1-1; no definite D call. V was shortened by 2 bases and J by 0 bases, with 4 bases between the two germline ends. Germline V gene sequence: CDR1 KGHSH, CDR2 LQKENI. The CDR3 sequence is 13 residues long.

The chain is built from TRBV23-1 and TRBJ2-7, with 8 positions matching TRBD1. TRBV23-1 counts as an open reading frame of uncertain function. The CDR3 is made up of 16 amino acids. V was clipped by 4 bases and J by 4 bases; unmatched bases: 12. The CDR3 coding sequence is TGCGCCAGCAGTCCCTTATTGGGACAGGAATCTTACGAGCAGTACTTC. Encoded protein: CASSPLLGQESYEQYF.

This clone was seen a single time. The J gene is TRBJ2-6, the V gene TRBV19, with D possibly being TRBD2 (5 bases). CDR1 is LNHDA and CDR2 is SQIVND in the germline V gene (reference sequence). The V end lost 3 bases, the J end lost 1 base, and 16 bases lay between the germline ends. CDR3 length equals 18 residues. CDR3 loop: CASSIGWARVSGANVLTF. CDR3 nucleotide sequence: TGTGCCAGTAGTATTGGGTGGGCGCGGGTTTCTGGGGCCAACGTCCTGACTTTC.

V and J are TRBV19 and TRBJ2-7, with 10 nucleotides matching TRBD2. J lost 5 bases, V lost 3 bases, and 10 bases had no gene match. Germline CDR1 reads LNHDA; CDR2 reads SQIVND (reference sequence). The CDR3 has 16 residues. CDR3 coding DNA: TGTGCCAGTAGTATGACAAGCGGGAGGGGACTTAACGAGCAGTACTTC. The encoded protein is CASSMTSGRGLNEQYF.

V is TRBV10-3 and J is TRBJ2-7; D might be TRBD1 (6 bases). Trimming took off 9 bases at V and 5 bases at J, with 20 bases between the two ends. CDR1 ENHRY and CDR2 SYGVKD come from the germline V gene. The CDR3 has 14 amino acids. The CDR3 DNA sequence: TGTGCCATTATAACCGGGACAACCGGTCACGAGCAGTACTTC. It codes for CAIITGTTGHEQYF.

This chain joins TRBV6-1 and TRBJ2-7, with D tentatively TRBD1 (5 bases). Germline loops: CDR1 MNHNS, CDR2 SASEGT. CDR3 length: 15 amino acids. Trimming stripped 6 bases from V and 7 bases from J, with 22 bases between. In DNA, the CDR3 is TGTGCCAGCAGGGTACATCAGGGTAAATTGGGAGAGCAGTACTTC. Translated, it gives CASRVHQGKLGEQYF.

The V and J genes are TRBV28 and TRBJ2-3; the match to TRBD2 covers 7 bases. J gave up 4 bases and V 4 bases, and 11 bases lay outside the gene matches. This CDR3 contains 16 residues. The germline V gene encodes CDR1 MDHEN and CDR2 SYDVKM. CDR3 amino acids: CASSSLTSRVADTQYF. The CDR3 bases are TGTGCCAGCAGTTCCCTGACTAGCAGGGTCGCAGATACGCAGTATTTT.

This chain joins TRBV13 and TRBJ2-1; maybe TRBD2 (5 bases). Trimming took off 5 bases at V and 9 bases at J, with 14 bases between the two ends. CDR1 is PRHDT, CDR2 FYEKMQ, per germline (reference sequence). This CDR3 region has 13 residues. CDR3 in amino acids: CASSMGRGGEQFF. For the CDR3, the DNA is TGTGCCAGCAGCATGGGGAGAGGAGGTGAGCAGTTCTTC.

CDR3: CASSLELAGEGEQYF. The CDR3 region has the DNA TGTGCCAGCAGCTTGGAGCTAGCGGGAGAGGGCGAGCAGTACTTC. The genes are TRBV5-6 and TRBJ2-7; 10 bases agree with TRBD2. Germline lookup yields CDR1 SGHDT and CDR2 YYEEEE. The CDR3 totals 15 residues. The trim removed 0 bases at V and 6 bases at J, leaving 6 bases unmatched.

The gene calls are TRBV28 and TRBJ1-2, with D maybe TRBD1 (5 bases). CDR3 length equals 13 residues. Germline assignment: CDR1 MDHEN and CDR2 SYDVKM. The ends were cut back, 5 bases at V and 4 bases at J, with 11 bases in the middle. CDR3 in amino acids: CASSLRQTYGYTF. CDR3 DNA: TGTGCCAGCAGTCTCCGACAGACCTATGGCTACACCTTC.

V gene TRBV6-1 combines with J gene TRBJ1-5, with D tentatively TRBD1 (6 bases). V was cut by 1 base and J by 5 bases, with 6 bases left in between. Germline V gene sequence: CDR1 MNHNS, CDR2 SASEGT. The CDR3 spans 13 residues. The CDR3: CASSEGGHQPQHF. The CDR3 DNA reads TGTGCCAGCAGTGAAGGGGGGCATCAGCCCCAGCATTTT.

CDR3 residues: CAIREAAAEAFF. CDR3 sequence (DNA): TGTGCCATCAGGGAAGCTGCGGCTGAAGCTTTCTTT. The chain uses TRBV10-3 and TRBJ1-1; D is ambiguous. In germline, CDR1 is ENHRY, CDR2 SYGVKD. There are 12 residues in the CDR3. The germline V and J ends were trimmed by 6 bases and 6 bases, with 11 bases remaining between them.

In its sample, this clone was seen once. The rearrangement uses TRBV6-5 and TRBJ2-7, with a tentative D call TRBD2 (6 bases). Germline CDR1 reads MNHEY; CDR2 reads SVGAGI. CDR3 length: 15 amino acids. The V end was cut by 5 bases, the J end by 6 bases, with 20 bases between. CDR3: CASSTRRGASGEQYF. The DNA of the CDR3 is TGTGCCAGCAGTACGAGGCGGGGTGCTTCGGGCGAGCAGTACTTC.

J is TRBJ1-6 and V is TRBV6-1; D is undetermined. Deletions cut 1 base from V and 7 bases from J, with 11 bases between. CDR3 size: 15 residues. Germline-derived CDR1 and CDR2 are MNHNS and SASEGT. DNA for the CDR3: TGTGCCAGCAGTGAAGGTGGGAGAGGGAATTCACCCCTCCACTTT. This gives the protein CASSEGGRGNSPLHF.

The CDR3 region has the DNA TGTGCCTGGAGTGTGAGACTTCTCGGCTACACCTTC. Encoded protein: CAWSVRLLGYTF. J is TRBJ1-2 and V is TRBV30; D remains unclear. V was cut by 0 bases and J by 8 bases, with 10 bases left in between. Germline CDR1 GTSNPN, CDR2 SVGIG (reference sequence). The CDR3 is 12 residues long.

The rearrangement joins TRBV11-2 to TRBJ2-1; possible D gene TRBD1, 6 bases. Between the trimmed V and J ends, which lost 1 base and 7 bases, there was a span of 17 bases. Germline CDR1 SGHAT, CDR2 FQNNGV. This CDR3 region has 16 residues. The CDR3 spells CASSLVGRGGKNEQFF. CDR3 DNA: TGTGCCAGCAGCTTAGTCGGCAGGGGTGGAAAAAATGAGCAGTTCTTC.